The sequence of this T cell receptor (beta chain) was determined in a study of response to subunit inactivated influenza vaccine. Notes on the study in general: Authors proposed each seasonal influenza vaccination draws in few new T cells.

Per the germline V gene, CDR1 is DFQATT and CDR2 is SNEGSKA (reference sequence). Trimming pared 3 bases from V and 9 bases from J, leaving 20 bases between. The CDR3 is 14 residues long. Remarks on this clonotype: Its antigen is still unknown.

Each CDR3 protein gets one entry after TCRdb re-called the RT-PCR reads with MiXCR. The sample has approximately 530,000 distinct CDR3 sequences, approximately 13% seen once. This material consisted of PBMCs from blood, taken 40 to 50 days after vaccination. The chain couples TRBV20-1 to TRBJ1-2; a weak D match, TRBD1 (5 bases). This TCR was sampled from a man aged 45-65 years who received an inactivated influenza vaccine. CDR3 coding DNA: TGCAGTGCTAGCAAGTCTTTCGGGGGTGAGAGCTACACCTTC. Protein sequence: CSASKSFGGESYTF.